The clone carrying this TCR beta chain was counted a single time. The sample originates from a study of cytomegalovirus exposure and HLA in healthy donors. The PCR employed 60 Vbeta primers together with 13 Jbeta primers. Profiled with immunoSEQ multiplex PCR; TCRdb holds only in-frame clones, not every one. This table has around 200,000 clones, more than 75% appearing once. The V gene's germline CDR1 is PRHDT and CDR2 FYEKMQ (reference sequence). J gave up 1 base and V 5 bases, and 15 bases lay outside the gene matches. This CDR3 comprises 19 residues. The chain has TRBV13 and TRBJ2-1; 9 bases fit TRBD1. The source of this sequence is a woman in her 40s in good health and CMV-seronegative. The sample was PBMCs. Here the CDR3 DNA reads TGTGCCAGCAGCCCCCCGCTGACCGGGACAGGGTCGTCCTACAATGAGCAGTTCTTC. Protein: CASSPPLTGTGSSYNEQFF.